These 15 T cell receptor beta chains were sequenced from one sample in a study of blood T cells in healthy people across ages. Then a second PCR, running roughly 7 to 11 cycles, was carried out with a sample-barcoded 5' primer and a J-beta primer mix. One entry per CDR3 protein, called by TCRdb with MiXCR from the 5' RACE reads. The sample has about 670,000 distinct CDR3 sequences; 45% to 60% are singletons. Sequencing was carried out using blood. The origin of the receptors is a woman at least 80 years old in good health.

This clonotype occurred many times. This sequence joins TRBV6-6 and TRBJ1-5; D is uncertain. The germline V gene encodes CDR1 MNHNY and CDR2 SVGAGI (reference sequence). V lost 8 bases and J lost 0, with 8 bases in between. The CDR3 length is 13 residues. The chain's CDR3 is CASDGYSNQPQHF. DNA of the CDR3: TGTGCCAGCGACGGTTATAGCAATCAGCCCCAGCATTTT.

The chain combines TRBV29-1 with TRBJ2-7, with 8 bases that match TRBD2. V lost 4 bases and J lost 1; bases outside the gene matches: 3. CDR1 and CDR2 from the germline V gene are SQVTM and ANQGSEA. The CDR3 extends over 13 amino acids. The DNA for the CDR3 is TGCAGCGTTGTCGGGGGGGCGTCCTACGAGCAGTACTTC. This encodes CSVVGGASYEQYF.

The chain uses TRBV7-2 and TRBJ1-1; D unclear. The CDR3 contains 12 residues. Germline V gives CDR1 SGHTA, CDR2 FQGNSA. V was cut by 4 bases and J by 10 bases, with 13 bases left in between. CDR3 DNA sequence: TGTGCCAGCAGCTACCGGACCATCCCAGCTTTCTTT. Amino acid sequence: CASSYRTIPAFF.

This clonotype was counted between two and nine times. The V call is TRBV6-6, the J call TRBJ2-4, with 16 bases matching TRBD2. TRBJ2-7 explains the end of the DNA better; the J call may be wrong. Germline V CDR1 and CDR2: MNHNY, SVGAGI (reference sequence). There are 15 residues in the CDR3. CDR3 sequence: CASRSGLAGGNEQYF. The CDR3 nucleotides read TGTGCCAGCAGGTCGGGACTAGCGGGGGGGAACGAGCAGTACTTC.

This chain uses TRBV6-5 with TRBJ2-7; D not resolved. Per germline, CDR1 MNHEY and CDR2 SVGAGI. V was clipped by 5 bases and J by 3 bases, with 11 bases between them. This CDR3 spans 13 amino acids. Written as DNA, the CDR3 is TGTGCCAGCAGTCACCAGTTTATCTACGAGCAGTACTTC. It is translated as CASSHQFIYEQYF.

This chain uses TRBV21-1 with TRBJ2-7; the listed D gene, TRBD2, was not tested against the DNA. TRBV21-1 represents a pseudogene. CDR3 size: 17 residues. The CDR3 sequence: CASTPRTSGNSTYEQYF. DNA for the CDR3: TGTGCCAGCACCCCTCGGACTAGCGGGAACTCAACCTACGAGCAGTACTTC.

A word on this clonotype: A read error may explain this, as a much larger clone is one base away. The chain links TRBV12-3 or TRBV12-4 to TRBJ2-3; 8 bases line up with TRBD1. Trimming took 7 bases from V and 4 from J; bases not matched to a gene: 7. This CDR3 contains 14 residues. CDR3 amino acids: CASIAQGAADTQYF. CDR3 nucleotides: TGTGCCAGCATTGCCCAGGGGGCCGCAGATACGCAGTATTTT.

This clonotype was counted only a few times. A read error may account for a junction end that differs from germline. The rearrangement joins TRBV28 to TRBJ2-5; D call uncertain. This CDR3 spans 15 amino acids. The germline V gene encodes CDR1 MDHEN and CDR2 SYDVKM. The CDR3 here is CASNLKVARGETQYF. CDR3 in DNA: TGTGCCAGCAATTTAAAAGTGGCTAGAGGAGAGACCCAGTACTTC. The whole variable domain, remainder taken from reference TRBV28 and TRBJ2-5, is DVKVTQSSRYLVKRTGEKVFLECVQDMDHENMFWYRQDPGLGLRLIYFSYDVKMKEKGDIPEGYSVSREKKERFSLILESASTNQTSMYLCASNLKVARGETQYFGPGTRLLVL.

V and J are TRBV4-1 and TRBJ1-1; no definite D call. This CDR3 is 19 amino acids long. CDR1 is MGHRA and CDR2 is YSYEKL in the germline V gene. V was pared by 1 base and J by 3 bases, with 24 bases between. The chain's CDR3 is CASSQVDVYSRYGDTEAFF. The DNA for the CDR3 is TGCGCCAGCAGCCAAGTTGACGTGTACAGTCGGTACGGCGACACTGAAGCTTTCTTT.

This clonotype was detected ten times or more. The chain is built from TRBV5-1 and TRBJ2-5; 8 bases are shared with TRBD2. Germline loops: CDR1 SGHRS, CDR2 YFSETQ. Germline trimming cut 4 bases from V and 1 base from J; bases unmatched to any gene: 3. The CDR3 loop spans 14 amino acids. The CDR3 DNA reads TGCGCCAGCAGCAGGAGCGGGGGCCAAGAGACCCAGTACTTC. It is translated as CASSRSGGQETQYF.

This clonotype turned up a few times. This chain joins TRBV4-1 and TRBJ2-3; possible D gene TRBD2, 6 bases. Germline-derived CDR1 and CDR2 are MGHRA and YSYEKL. V lost 1 base and J lost 4, with 21 bases in between. This CDR3 contains 18 residues. The chain's CDR3 is CASSQVRGWEGFSDTQYF. The DNA of the CDR3 is TGCGCCAGCAGCCAAGTTCGGGGGTGGGAAGGATTTTCAGATACGCAGTATTTT.

The gene calls are TRBV7-2 and TRBJ2-7; tentative D call: TRBD1 (6 bases). The germline V gene encodes CDR1 SGHTA and CDR2 FQGNSA. This CDR3 is 15 amino acids long. The V gene lost 4 bases and the J gene lost 1 base, with 14 bases spanning the gap. CDR3 coding DNA: TGTGCCAGCAGCTCACCCGGGACACTTTCCTACGAGCAGTACTTC. It translates to CASSSPGTLSYEQYF. Full variable domain (missing parts from reference TRBV7-2 and TRBJ2-7): GAGVSQSPSNKVTEKGKDVELRCDPISGHTALYWYRQSLGQGLEFLIYFQGNSAPDKSGLPSDRFSAERTGGSVSTLTIQRTQQEDSAVYLCASSSPGTLSYEQYFGPGTRLTVT.

This clonotype appeared many times. This chain joins TRBV5-1 and TRBJ2-3; 8 nucleotides line up with TRBD2. Germline assignment: CDR1 SGHRS and CDR2 YFSETQ. The V segment lost 4 bases and the J segment 0 bases; nucleotides outside the gene matches: 7. The CDR3 is 16 residues long. The CDR3 sequence is CASSPERGRSTDTQYF. Written as DNA, the CDR3 is TGCGCCAGCAGCCCGGAGCGGGGGCGAAGCACAGATACGCAGTATTTT.

This clonotype was observed at least ten times. The chain couples TRBV5-1 to TRBJ2-3; the D is unclear. The CDR3 extends over 13 amino acids. Trimming took 4 bases from V and 5 from J, leaving 11 bases between them. Per the germline V gene, CDR1 is SGHRS and CDR2 is YFSETQ. CDR3 nucleotides: TGCGCCAGCAGCGTGGATCCGTTAGATACGCAGTATTTT. Amino acids: CASSVDPLDTQYF.

V and J are TRBV11-2 and TRBJ2-1; D gene ambiguous. The germline gives CDR1 SGHAT, CDR2 FQNNGV. The CDR3 has 18 amino acids. Trimming removed 1 base from V and 8 bases from J, with 24 bases in between. The CDR3 coding sequence is TGTGCCAGCAGCTTAGTGGTCCTCTTAGGAAAGGGTAACGATGAGCAGTTCTTC. Translation gives CASSLVVLLGKGNDEQFF.